The T cell receptor beta chain described here comes from a study of blood T cells in healthy people across ages. A second PCR, run for about 7 to 11 cycles, used a sample-barcoded 5' primer plus a J-beta primer mix. TCRdb reprocessed the 5' RACE reads with MiXCR, giving one entry per CDR3 protein. Of some 640,000 distinct CDR3 sequences in the sample, less than 35% were seen once. The CDR3 runs to 13 residues. CDR1 MNHEY and CDR2 SVGAGI come from the germline V gene. Trimming pared 6 bases from V and 10 bases from J, leaving 19 bases between. The rearrangement uses TRBV6-5 and TRBJ2-7; tentatively, D is TRBD2 (5 bases). The material sequenced was blood. The source is a woman older than 75 in good health. The CDR3 bases are TGTGCCAGCAGCCCCCCAGGACTCACCACCCAGTACTTC. It translates to CASSPPGLTTQYF.